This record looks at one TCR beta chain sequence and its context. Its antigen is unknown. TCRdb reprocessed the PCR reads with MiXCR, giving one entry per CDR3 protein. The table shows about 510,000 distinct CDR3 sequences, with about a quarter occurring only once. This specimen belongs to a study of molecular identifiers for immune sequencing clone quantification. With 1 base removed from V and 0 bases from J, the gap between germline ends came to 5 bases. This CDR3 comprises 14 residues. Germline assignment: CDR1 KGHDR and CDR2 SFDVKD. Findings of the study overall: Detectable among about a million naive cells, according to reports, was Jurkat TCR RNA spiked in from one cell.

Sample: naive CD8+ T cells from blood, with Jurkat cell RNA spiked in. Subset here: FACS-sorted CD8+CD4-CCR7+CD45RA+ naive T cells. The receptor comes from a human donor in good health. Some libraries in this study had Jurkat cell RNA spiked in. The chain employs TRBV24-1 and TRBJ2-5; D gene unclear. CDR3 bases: TGTGCCACCAGTGATTTACAGAACCAAGAGACCCAGTACTTC. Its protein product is CATSDLQNQETQYF.